Detailed here is one T cell receptor beta chain. Antigen: not known. Trimming removed 5 bases at V and 8 bases at J, with 11 bases between. Germline loops: CDR1 LNHDA, CDR2 SQIVND (reference sequence). The CDR3 has 12 amino acids. The data belong to a study of cytomegalovirus exposure and HLA in healthy donors. The study's findings and limits: Altogether, 160 or so TCR beta chains were recorded as cytomegalovirus-associated. Cytomegalovirus status was reportedly diagnosed by the classifier with high sensitivity and specificity. There were several of the most significant clusters that appeared linked to common viral pathogens in a later analysis.

Both 60 Vbeta primers and 13 Jbeta primers went into the PCR. Assay: immunoSEQ multiplex PCR; the TCRdb copy retains only in-frame clones and omits some. The table includes 100,000 to 150,000 clones, 77% detected once. Although they were nominally healthy when sampled, donors likely had unrecorded immune exposures. V is TRBV19 and J is TRBJ2-3, with D unresolved. This TCR came from a male donor in good health and CMV-seropositive. Sequencing was performed on PBMCs. CDR3 in DNA: TGTGCCAGTAGTGCATCTCCAGGTACGCAGTATTTT. This gives the protein CASSASPGTQYF.